One and the same sample provided the 20 T cell receptor beta chains below, sequenced in a study of blood T cell repertoires in COVID-19. Sequencing used immunoSEQ multiplex PCR; TCRdb keeps in-frame clones, though not all of them. The data show roughly 250,000 clones, around nine tenths seen once. Material: PBMCs or T cells enriched from blood (not recorded which). These TCRs come from a young woman who had recovered from COVID-19.

The J gene is TRBJ1-5, the V gene TRBV7-2; D unclear. The V end was cut by 1 base, the J end by 6 bases, with 4 bases between. Germline assignment: CDR1 SGHTA and CDR2 FQGNSA. CDR3 length equals 12 residues. CDR3 sequence (DNA): TGTGCCAGCAGCTTAGTCCGTCAGCCCCAGCATTTT. Its translation is CASSLVRQPQHF.

The V call is TRBV11-2, the J call TRBJ2-5; D perhaps matches TRBD1 (6 bases). The CDR3 spans 15 residues. V was cut by 0 bases and J by 2 bases, with 10 bases left in between. The germline CDR1 and CDR2 sequences are SGHAT and FQNNGV. The DNA of the CDR3 is TGTGCCAGCAGCTTAGACAGGACAGTGCAAGAGACCCAGTACTTC. It specifies CASSLDRTVQETQYF.

The V gene is TRBV3-1 (or the pseudogene TRBV3-2), the J gene TRBJ1-5; no definite D call. This CDR3 is 14 amino acids long. Trimming stripped 3 bases from V and 0 bases from J, with 6 bases between. Germline assignment: CDR1 LGHDT and CDR2 YNNKEL (reference sequence). The CDR3 DNA sequence: TGTGCCAGCAGCCAGAGGGATAGCAATCAGCCCCAGCATTTT. It encodes CASSQRDSNQPQHF.

CDR3 sequence reads: CASSYRSGGQETQYF. CDR3 DNA: TGTGCCAGCAGCTATAGAAGCGGGGGACAAGAGACCCAGTACTTC. The chain employs TRBV3-1 (or the pseudogene TRBV3-2) and TRBJ2-5; TRBD2 matches at 8 bases. In germline, CDR1 is LGHDT, CDR2 YNNKEL (reference sequence). V lost 5 bases to trimming and J lost 2 bases; unmatched junction nucleotides: 7. The CDR3 is 15 residues long.

CDR3 nucleotides: TGTGCCAGCGCCGAGGTGGACAGGGCTTTTGAAGCTTTCTTT. Residues: CASAEVDRAFEAFF. The chain recombines TRBV3-1 (or the pseudogene TRBV3-2) with TRBJ1-1; 8 bases align to TRBD1. Looked up from germline, CDR1 is LGHDT and CDR2 is YNNKEL (reference sequence). The CDR3 contains 14 residues. V lost 8 bases, J lost 7 bases, and 12 bases stayed unmatched.

The V call is TRBV6-5, the J call TRBJ1-4; D is ambiguous. CDR3 length: 13 amino acids. The germline V gene encodes CDR1 MNHEY and CDR2 SVGAGI. Trimming shortened V by 3 bases and J by 17 bases, and 19 bases separated the two germline ends. The CDR3 loop is CASSYSQQWKRFF. Written as DNA, the CDR3 is TGTGCCAGCAGTTATTCCCAACAGTGGAAAAGATTTTTT.

A single count supports this clone. The rearrangement joins TRBV5-8 to TRBJ2-1; weak D call: TRBD2 (5 bases). V was pared by 4 bases and J by 3 bases, with 17 bases between. The CDR3 consists of 16 residues. Germline V gene lookup returns CDR1 SGHTS and CDR2 YDEGEE. CDR3 residues: CASSLPGLLDYNEQFF. DNA for the CDR3: TGTGCCAGCAGCCTGCCGGGGTTACTAGACTACAATGAGCAGTTCTTC.

This clone appeared a single time. The chain carries TRBV21-1 and TRBJ2-7; the DNA was not used to check the table's D call, TRBD1. TRBV21-1 is designated a pseudogene. There are 14 residues in the CDR3. The CDR3 nucleotides read TGTGCCAGCAGCTTAGGGGACAGCAGCTACGAGCAGTACTTC. It yields the protein CASSLGDSSYEQYF.

The chain is built from TRBV3-1 (or the pseudogene TRBV3-2) and TRBJ2-2; no clear D gene. The germline V gene has CDR1 LGHDT and CDR2 YNNKEL (reference sequence). Trimming pared 0 bases from V and 6 bases from J, leaving 11 bases between. The CDR3 is 15 amino acids. The CDR3 protein is CASSQDLSSPGELFF. The CDR3 DNA reads TGTGCCAGCAGCCAAGATCTTAGTTCCCCCGGGGAGCTGTTTTTT.

This chain connects TRBV11-2 to TRBJ2-3; weak D call: TRBD1 (6 bases). The V end lost 5 bases, the J end lost 2 bases, and 11 bases lay between the germline ends. Per the germline V gene, CDR1 is SGHAT and CDR2 is FQNNGV. The CDR3 consists of 14 residues. CDR3 amino acids: CASSPGVSTDTQYF. CDR3 DNA: TGTGCCAGCAGCCCAGGGGTGTCCACAGATACGCAGTATTTT.

This clone is a singleton in its sample. The chain carries TRBV2 and TRBJ1-1; 8 bases map to TRBD1. CDR3 length equals 14 residues. The germline V gene has CDR1 SNHLY and CDR2 FYNNEI. The V segment lost 7 bases and the J segment 5 bases; nucleotides outside the gene matches: 9. For the CDR3, the DNA is TGTGCCAGCAAGCTCCAGGGGGCGGGTACTGAAGCTTTCTTT. It specifies CASKLQGAGTEAFF.

CDR3 sequence (DNA): TGTGCCAGCAGCTCCATGACAGGGACGAATTCACCCCTCCACTTT. It yields the protein CASSSMTGTNSPLHF. J is TRBJ1-6 and V is TRBV5-4; 7 bases match TRBD1. From germline, CDR1 is SGHNT and CDR2 YYREEE (reference sequence). The CDR3 contains 15 residues. The ends lost 3 bases at V and 7 bases at J; junction bases unmatched: 7.

The V gene is TRBV7-9, the J gene TRBJ1-3, with TRBD1 as a possible D gene (6 bases). The germline V and J ends were trimmed by 4 bases and 4 bases, with 11 bases remaining between them. This CDR3 region has 14 residues. The germline V gene encodes CDR1 SEHNR and CDR2 FQNEAQ (reference sequence). As DNA, the CDR3 is TGTGCCAGCAGCTCTACAGGGTTCGGAAACACCATATATTTT. Protein sequence: CASSSTGFGNTIYF. Complete variable domain (other parts from reference TRBV7-9 and TRBJ1-3): DTGVSQNPRHKITKRGQNVTFRCDPISEHNRLYWYRQTLGQGPEFLTYFQNEAQLEKSRLLSDRFSAERPKGSFSTLEIQRTEQGDSAMYLCASSSTGFGNTIYFGEGSWLTVV.

This clone showed up just once. The chain couples TRBV3-1 (or the pseudogene TRBV3-2) to TRBJ1-1, with D possibly being TRBD1 (6 bases). The germline gives CDR1 LGHDT, CDR2 YNNKEL (reference sequence). The length of the CDR3 is 14 residues. Trimming stripped 6 bases from V and 1 base from J, with 12 bases between. The CDR3 DNA sequence: TGTGCCAGCAGTCCAGGACAGCGGAACACTGAAGCTTTCTTT. It codes for CASSPGQRNTEAFF.

This rearrangement joins TRBV7-2 to TRBJ2-2; no firm D call. Per the germline V gene, CDR1 is SGHTA and CDR2 is FQGNSA. The CDR3 runs to 14 residues. Deletions cut 4 bases from V and 5 bases from J, with 11 bases between. CDR3 coding DNA: TGTGCCAGCAGCTACGGTCCTCTGACCGGGGAGCTGTTTTTT. Its protein is CASSYGPLTGELFF. The entire variable domain, with the rest obtained from reference TRBV7-2 and TRBJ2-2, is as follows: GAGVSQSPSNKVTEKGKDVELRCDPISGHTALYWYRQSLGQGLEFLIYFQGNSAPDKSGLPSDRFSAERTGGSVSTLTIQRTQQEDSAVYLCASSYGPLTGELFFGEGSRLTVL.

This chain connects TRBV6-5 to TRBJ1-5; D gene ambiguous. Germline loops: CDR1 MNHEY, CDR2 SVGAGI. V was clipped by 4 bases and J by 4 bases, with 8 bases between them. This CDR3 contains 13 residues. The CDR3: CASSLVLNQPQHF. In DNA, the CDR3 is TGTGCCAGCAGTTTAGTTCTAAATCAGCCCCAGCATTTT.

This rearrangement joins TRBV19 to TRBJ1-2; D unresolved. Per germline, CDR1 LNHDA and CDR2 SQIVND (reference sequence). V lost 3 bases and J 0 bases, leaving 14 bases between the germline ends. This CDR3 is 16 amino acids long. For the CDR3, the DNA is TGTGCCAGTAGTATCAACCCGTCGATAGCTAACTATGGCTACACCTTC. Amino acids: CASSINPSIANYGYTF.

The chain employs TRBV10-3 and TRBJ2-2; weak D call: TRBD1 (5 bases). The V and J ends lost 2 bases and 3 bases respectively, with 13 bases between them. Germline V gene lookup returns CDR1 ENHRY and CDR2 SYGVKD. This CDR3 has 16 amino acids. CDR3 residues: CAISELGRVDTGELFF. In DNA form, the CDR3 reads TGTGCCATCAGTGAGCTGGGCAGGGTCGACACCGGGGAGCTGTTTTTT.

This clone was observed once. This chain connects TRBV5-1 to TRBJ1-1; weak D call: TRBD1 (6 bases). The ends were cut back, 1 base at V and 0 bases at J, with 7 bases in the middle. Germline loops: CDR1 SGHRS, CDR2 YFSETQ. The CDR3 is 14 amino acids. The DNA of the CDR3 is TGCGCCAGCAGCTTGTGGGACATGAACACTGAAGCTTTCTTT. It encodes CASSLWDMNTEAFF.

The chain is built from TRBV19 and TRBJ1-4; no reliable D call. CDR1 and CDR2 (germline): LNHDA, SQIVND (reference sequence). CDR3 length equals 18 residues. V was cut by 2 bases and J by 0 bases, with 16 bases left in between. The CDR3 nucleotides are TGTGCCAGTAGTATACGCCCTTGGGCAGGCTCAACTAATGAAAAACTGTTTTTT. Its translation: CASSIRPWAGSTNEKLFF.